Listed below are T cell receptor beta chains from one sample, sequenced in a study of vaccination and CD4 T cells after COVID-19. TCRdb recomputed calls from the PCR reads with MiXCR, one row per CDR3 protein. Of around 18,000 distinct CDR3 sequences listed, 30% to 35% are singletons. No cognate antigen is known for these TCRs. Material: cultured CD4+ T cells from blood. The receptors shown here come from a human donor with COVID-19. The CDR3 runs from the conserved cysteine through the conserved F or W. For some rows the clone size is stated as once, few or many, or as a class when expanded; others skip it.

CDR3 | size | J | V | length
CASSYYLGGPDTQYF | - | TRBJ2-3 | TRBV6-5 | 15
CASRPGTVGEKLFF | - | TRBJ1-4 | TRBV6-2/TRBV6-3 | 14
CASTPRARDRGLYGYTF | few | TRBJ1-2 | TRBV7-8 | 17
CASSYSEIPVGTQYF | few | TRBJ2-5 | TRBV6-2/TRBV6-3 | 15
CASKGQGATNEKLFF | few | TRBJ1-4 | TRBV6-1 | 15
CASSSTSGVQETQYF | - | TRBJ2-5 | TRBV12-3/TRBV12-4 | 15
CASRYGGRDTEAFF | few | TRBJ1-1 | TRBV19 | 14
CASSLSAGRHSGANVLTF | few | TRBJ2-6 | TRBV27 | 18
CASSPTGVVNQPQHF | - | TRBJ1-5 | TRBV28 | 15
CASSKTANSNQPQHF | few | TRBJ1-5 | TRBV5-6 | 15
CASSQRTANTEAFF | - | TRBJ1-1 | TRBV6-1 | 14
CASSSPRVYGYTF | few | TRBJ1-2 | TRBV27 | 13
CASTPGSTRGGYTF | few | TRBJ1-2 | TRBV7-2 | 14
CASRDRNTGELFF | few | TRBJ2-2 | TRBV25-1 | 13
CASSLNLAPQETQYF | few | TRBJ2-5 | TRBV7-3 | 15
CSARRGVTSGGPANEQFF | - | TRBJ2-1 | TRBV20-1 | 18
CASSTGTANTGELFF | - | TRBJ2-2 | TRBV7-3 | 15
CASSLEQYNSPLHF | few | TRBJ1-6 | TRBV7-9 | 14
CASRAHLGTAHF | - | TRBJ2-1 | TRBV2 | 12
CATSMERVHYTF | - | TRBJ1-2 | TRBV15 | 12
CASSNQAGGGHTEAFF | - | TRBJ1-1 | TRBV6-2/TRBV6-3 | 16
CASSLERAGAGELFF | - | TRBJ2-2 | TRBV7-7 | 15
CASSFSGADYEQYF | - | TRBJ2-7 | TRBV7-6 | 14
CAISVESGSSSYNEQFF | - | TRBJ2-1 | TRBV10-3 | 17
CASRGQGARGANVLTF | - | TRBJ2-6 | TRBV6-1 | 16
CASGLGVAQYF | - | TRBJ2-3 | TRBV12-5 | 11
CASTNPLTAGYGYTF | once | TRBJ1-2 | TRBV28 | 15
CASSFRGDAEAFF | few | TRBJ1-1 | TRBV11-3 | 13
CASSQDRERGLTEAFF | - | TRBJ1-1 | TRBV4-3 | 16
CASSLAIYRSSYNSPLHF | - | TRBJ1-6 | TRBV19 | 18
CSARDKRTGGTSYNEQFF | - | TRBJ2-1 | TRBV20-1 | 18
CASSDTGRGYTF | few | TRBJ1-2 | TRBV25-1 | 12
CASSSSSSGGGSDTQYF | few | TRBJ2-3 | TRBV7-2 | 17
CSAQESRGGETQYF | few | TRBJ2-5 | TRBV20-1 | 14
CASRRLADQETQYF | few | TRBJ2-5 | TRBV12-3/TRBV12-4 | 14
CASSLLSDSTDTQYF | - | TRBJ2-3 | TRBV5-6 | 15
CSARDLARSKGNEQFF | few | TRBJ2-1 | TRBV20-1 | 16
CASSPQGVNTGELFF | - | TRBJ2-2 | TRBV11-3 | 15
CATSQTGTTDTQYF | - | TRBJ2-3 | TRBV15 | 14
CASSWDRATADTQYF | - | TRBJ2-3 | TRBV12-3/TRBV12-4 | 15
CGSSQGSYNEQFF | - | TRBJ2-1 | TRBV11-2 | 13
CASSPGSTHTGQETQYF | - | TRBJ2-5 | TRBV18 | 17
CASSLSSTNSYGYTF | - | TRBJ1-2 | TRBV5-8 | 15
CSASRDSSYEQYF | few | TRBJ2-7 | TRBV20-1 | 13
CASSEGQGGETQYF | - | TRBJ2-5 | TRBV2 | 14
CASSAEDRRGETQYF | - | TRBJ2-5 | TRBV9 | 15
CASSPGTGGYTF | medium-sized | TRBJ1-2 | TRBV6-1 | 12
CASSLVLAETGELFF | - | TRBJ2-2 | TRBV12-3/TRBV12-4 | 15
CATRSGTGSGNTTYF | once | TRBJ1-3 | TRBV19 | 15
CASIRQGYGYTF | few | TRBJ1-2 | TRBV28 | 12
CASSIRSGTGELFF | few | TRBJ2-2 | TRBV19 | 14
CASRHSTDTQYF | few | TRBJ2-3 | TRBV6-2/TRBV6-3 | 12